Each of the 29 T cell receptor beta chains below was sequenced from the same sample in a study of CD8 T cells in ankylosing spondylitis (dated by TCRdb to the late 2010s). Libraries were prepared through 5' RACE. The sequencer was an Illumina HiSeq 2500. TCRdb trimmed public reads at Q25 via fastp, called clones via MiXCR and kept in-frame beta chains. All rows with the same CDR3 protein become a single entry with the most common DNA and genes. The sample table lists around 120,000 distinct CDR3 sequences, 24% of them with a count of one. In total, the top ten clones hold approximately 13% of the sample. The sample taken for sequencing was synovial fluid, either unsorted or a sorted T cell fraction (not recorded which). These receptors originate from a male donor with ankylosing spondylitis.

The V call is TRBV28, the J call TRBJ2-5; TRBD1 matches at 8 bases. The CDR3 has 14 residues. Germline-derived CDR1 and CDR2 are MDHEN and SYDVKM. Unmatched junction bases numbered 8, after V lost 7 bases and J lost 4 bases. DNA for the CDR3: TGTGCCAGCATCCTAGGACAGGGAAGAGAGACCCAGTACTTC. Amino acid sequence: CASILGQGRETQYF. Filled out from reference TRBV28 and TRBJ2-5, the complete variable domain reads DVKVTQSSRYLVKRTGEKVFLECVQDMDHENMFWYRQDPGLGLRLIYFSYDVKMKEKGDIPEGYSVSREKKERFSLILESASTNQTSMYLCASILGQGRETQYFGPGTRLLVL.

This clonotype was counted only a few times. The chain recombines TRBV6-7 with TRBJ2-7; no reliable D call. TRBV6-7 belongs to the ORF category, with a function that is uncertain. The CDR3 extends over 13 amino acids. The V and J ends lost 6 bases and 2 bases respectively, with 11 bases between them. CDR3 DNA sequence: TGTGCCAGCAGCCCAAGAAGGGCCTACGAGCAGTACTTC. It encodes CASSPRRAYEQYF.

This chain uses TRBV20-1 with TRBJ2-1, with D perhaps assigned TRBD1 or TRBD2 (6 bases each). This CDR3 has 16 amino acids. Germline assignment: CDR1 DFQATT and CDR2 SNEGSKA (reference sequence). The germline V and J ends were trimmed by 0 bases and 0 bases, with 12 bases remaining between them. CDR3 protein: CSARDGGRSSYNEQFF. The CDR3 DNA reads TGCAGTGCTAGAGATGGGGGGCGGAGCTCCTACAATGAGCAGTTCTTC.

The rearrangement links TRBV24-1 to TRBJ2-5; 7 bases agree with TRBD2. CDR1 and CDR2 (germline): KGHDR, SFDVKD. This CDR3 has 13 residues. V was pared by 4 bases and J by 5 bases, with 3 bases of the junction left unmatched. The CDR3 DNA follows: TGTGCCACCAGTGACCCCGGGAGGGAGACCCAGTACTTC. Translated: CATSDPGRETQYF.

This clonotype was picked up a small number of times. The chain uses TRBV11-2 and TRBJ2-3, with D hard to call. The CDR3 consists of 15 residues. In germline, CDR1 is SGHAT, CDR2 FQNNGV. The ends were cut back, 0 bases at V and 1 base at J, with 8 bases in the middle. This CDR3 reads CASSLDSKGTDTQYF. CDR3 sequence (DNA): TGTGCCAGCAGCTTAGATAGCAAAGGCACAGATACGCAGTATTTT.

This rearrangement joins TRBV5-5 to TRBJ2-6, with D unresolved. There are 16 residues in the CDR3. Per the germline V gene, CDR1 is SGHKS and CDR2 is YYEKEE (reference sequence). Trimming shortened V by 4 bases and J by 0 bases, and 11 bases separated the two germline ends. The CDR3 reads CASSAESISGANVLTF. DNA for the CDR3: TGTGCCAGCAGCGCCGAATCGATCTCTGGGGCCAACGTCCTGACTTTC.

The CDR3 spells CASSPQGGKYEQYV. Written as DNA, the CDR3 is TGCGCCAGCAGCCCACAAGGGGGAAAATACGAGCAGTACGTC. This rearrangement joins TRBV5-1 to TRBJ2-7, with a weak D call TRBD1 (6 bases). Deletions cut 4 bases from V and 4 bases from J, with 15 bases between. The CDR3 has 14 amino acids. CDR1 SGHRS and CDR2 YFSETQ come from the germline V gene.

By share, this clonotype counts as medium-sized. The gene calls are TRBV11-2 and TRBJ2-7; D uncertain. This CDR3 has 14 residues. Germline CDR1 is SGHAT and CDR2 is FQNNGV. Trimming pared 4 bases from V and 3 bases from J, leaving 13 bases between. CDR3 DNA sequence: TGTGCCAGCAGCTGGAGTGTGAGACACTACGAGCAGTACTTC. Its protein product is CASSWSVRHYEQYF.

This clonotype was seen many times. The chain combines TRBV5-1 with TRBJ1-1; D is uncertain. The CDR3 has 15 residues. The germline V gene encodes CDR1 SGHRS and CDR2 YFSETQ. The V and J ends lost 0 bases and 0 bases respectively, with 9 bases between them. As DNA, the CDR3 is TGCGCCAGCAGCTTGGCCGTAAAAATGAACACTGAAGCTTTCTTT. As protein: CASSLAVKMNTEAFF.

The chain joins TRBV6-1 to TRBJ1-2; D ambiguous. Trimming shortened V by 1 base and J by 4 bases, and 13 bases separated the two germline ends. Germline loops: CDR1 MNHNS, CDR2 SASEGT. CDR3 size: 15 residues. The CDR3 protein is CASSEEKDGIYGYTF. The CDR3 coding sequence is TGTGCCAGCAGTGAAGAGAAGGACGGGATCTATGGCTACACCTTC.

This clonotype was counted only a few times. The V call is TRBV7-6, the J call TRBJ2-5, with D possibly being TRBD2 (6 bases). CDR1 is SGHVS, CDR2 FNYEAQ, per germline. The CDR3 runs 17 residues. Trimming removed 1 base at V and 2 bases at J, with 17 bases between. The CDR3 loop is CASSLVQEGPLQETQYF. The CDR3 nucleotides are TGTGCCAGCAGCTTAGTTCAGGAGGGCCCCCTACAAGAGACCCAGTACTTC.

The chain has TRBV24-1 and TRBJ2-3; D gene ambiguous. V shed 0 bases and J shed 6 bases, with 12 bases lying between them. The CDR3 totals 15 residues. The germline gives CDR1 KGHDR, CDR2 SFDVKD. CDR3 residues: CATSDLRFESDTQYF. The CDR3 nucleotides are TGTGCCACCAGTGATTTGCGGTTCGAGTCGGATACGCAGTATTTT.

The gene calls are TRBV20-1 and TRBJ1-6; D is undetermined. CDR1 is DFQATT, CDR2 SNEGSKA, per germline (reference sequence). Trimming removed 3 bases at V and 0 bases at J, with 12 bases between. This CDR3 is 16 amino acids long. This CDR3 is CSARETGSSYNSPLHF. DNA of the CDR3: TGCAGTGCTAGGGAGACGGGGAGCTCCTATAATTCACCCCTCCACTTT.

The CDR3 DNA sequence: TGCAGTGCTGGTCCTGGAGGGGCCAACGTCCTGACTTTC. Translating it yields CSAGPGGANVLTF. The chain joins TRBV20-1 to TRBJ2-6; no clear D. Trimming pared 5 bases from V and 4 bases from J, leaving 9 bases between. The length of the CDR3 is 13 residues. Germline V gives CDR1 DFQATT, CDR2 SNEGSKA (reference sequence).

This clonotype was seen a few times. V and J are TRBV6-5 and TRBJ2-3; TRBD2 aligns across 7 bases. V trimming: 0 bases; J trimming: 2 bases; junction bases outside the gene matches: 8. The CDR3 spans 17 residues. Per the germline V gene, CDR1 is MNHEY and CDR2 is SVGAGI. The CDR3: CASSYSGGGGNTDTQYF. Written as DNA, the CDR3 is TGTGCCAGCAGTTACTCGGGGGGGGGAGGTAACACAGATACGCAGTATTTT.

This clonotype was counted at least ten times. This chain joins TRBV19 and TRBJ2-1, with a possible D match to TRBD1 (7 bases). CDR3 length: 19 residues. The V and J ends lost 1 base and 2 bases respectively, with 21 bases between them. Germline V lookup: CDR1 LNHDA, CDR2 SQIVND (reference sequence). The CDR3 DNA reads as TGTGCCAGTAGTATAGTCGAGACAGGGACTTGGGTCACCTACAATGAGCAGTTCTTC. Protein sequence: CASSIVETGTWVTYNEQFF.

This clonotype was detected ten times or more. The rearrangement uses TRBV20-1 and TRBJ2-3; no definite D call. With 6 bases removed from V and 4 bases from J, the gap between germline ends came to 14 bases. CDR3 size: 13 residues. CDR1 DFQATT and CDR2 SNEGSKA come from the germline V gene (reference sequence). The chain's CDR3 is CSAEAATADTQYF. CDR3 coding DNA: TGCAGTGCCGAGGCGGCTACGGCAGATACGCAGTATTTT.

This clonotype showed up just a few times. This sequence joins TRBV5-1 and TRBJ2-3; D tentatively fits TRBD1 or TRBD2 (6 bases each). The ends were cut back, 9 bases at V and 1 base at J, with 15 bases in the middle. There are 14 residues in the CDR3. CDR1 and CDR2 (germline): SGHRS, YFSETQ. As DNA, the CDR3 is TGCGCCACTCAAAGGGGGGCCGGCACAGATACGCAGTATTTT. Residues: CATQRGAGTDTQYF.

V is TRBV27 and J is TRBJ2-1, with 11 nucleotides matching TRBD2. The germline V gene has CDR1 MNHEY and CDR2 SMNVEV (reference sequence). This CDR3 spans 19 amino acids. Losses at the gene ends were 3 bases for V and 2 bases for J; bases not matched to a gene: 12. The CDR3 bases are TGTGCCAGCAGTTTCAGGCAGGTCCTAGCGGGAGGCCCCTACAATGAGCAGTTCTTC. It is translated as CASSFRQVLAGGPYNEQFF.

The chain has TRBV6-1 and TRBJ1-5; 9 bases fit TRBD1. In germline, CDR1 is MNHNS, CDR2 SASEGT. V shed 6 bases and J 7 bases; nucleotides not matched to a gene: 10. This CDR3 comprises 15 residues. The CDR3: CASSHRDREGQPQHF. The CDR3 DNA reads TGTGCCAGCAGCCACCGGGACAGGGAAGGCCAGCCCCAGCATTTT.

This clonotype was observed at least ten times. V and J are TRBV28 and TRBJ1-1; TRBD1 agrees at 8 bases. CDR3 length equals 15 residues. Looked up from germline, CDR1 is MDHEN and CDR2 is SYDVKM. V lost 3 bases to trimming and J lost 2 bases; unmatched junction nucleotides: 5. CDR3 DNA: TGTGCCAGCAGTTTCGCCCCAGGGGGCAACACTGAAGCTTTCTTT. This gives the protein CASSFAPGGNTEAFF.

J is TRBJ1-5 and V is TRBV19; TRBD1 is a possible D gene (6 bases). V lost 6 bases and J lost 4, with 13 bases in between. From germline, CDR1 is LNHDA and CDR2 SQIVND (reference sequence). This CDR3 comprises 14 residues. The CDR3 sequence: CASSSDRKNQPQHF. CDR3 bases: TGTGCCAGTAGCTCTGACAGGAAGAATCAGCCCCAGCATTTT.

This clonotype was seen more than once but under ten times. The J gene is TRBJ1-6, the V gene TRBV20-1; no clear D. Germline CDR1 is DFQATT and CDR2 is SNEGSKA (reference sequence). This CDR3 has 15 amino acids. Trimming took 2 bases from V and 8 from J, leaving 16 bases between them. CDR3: CSARSVGGLYSPLHF. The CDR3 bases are TGCAGTGCTAGAAGTGTCGGCGGTCTGTATTCACCCCTCCACTTT.

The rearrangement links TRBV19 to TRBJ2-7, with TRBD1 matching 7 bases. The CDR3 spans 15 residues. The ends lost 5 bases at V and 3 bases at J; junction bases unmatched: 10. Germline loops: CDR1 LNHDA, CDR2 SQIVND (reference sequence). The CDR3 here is CASSPREGGLYEQYF. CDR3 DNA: TGTGCCAGTAGTCCCCGGGAAGGGGGCCTCTACGAGCAGTACTTC. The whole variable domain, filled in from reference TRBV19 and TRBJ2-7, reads DGGITQSPKYLFRKEGQNVTLSCEQNLNHDAMYWYRQDPGQGLRLIYYSQIVNDFQKGDIAEGYSVSREKKESFPLTVTSAQKNPTAFYLCASSPREGGLYEQYFGPGTRLTVT.

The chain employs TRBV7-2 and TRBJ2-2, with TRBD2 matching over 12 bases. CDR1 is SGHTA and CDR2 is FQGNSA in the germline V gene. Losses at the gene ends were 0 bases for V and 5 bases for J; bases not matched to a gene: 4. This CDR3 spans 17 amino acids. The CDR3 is CASSLALTSGRTGELFF. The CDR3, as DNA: TGTGCCAGCAGCTTAGCGCTGACTAGCGGGAGAACCGGGGAGCTGTTTTTT.

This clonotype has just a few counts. CDR3 bases: TGCAGTGCTAGAGTTGCGACAGGGGGCTTTCGCGAGCAGTACTTC. Encoded protein: CSARVATGGFREQYF. The chain recombines TRBV20-1 with TRBJ2-7; TRBD1 agrees at 10 bases. Looked up from germline, CDR1 is DFQATT and CDR2 is SNEGSKA (reference sequence). There are 15 residues in the CDR3. Germline trimming cut 1 base from V and 6 bases from J; bases unmatched to any gene: 9.

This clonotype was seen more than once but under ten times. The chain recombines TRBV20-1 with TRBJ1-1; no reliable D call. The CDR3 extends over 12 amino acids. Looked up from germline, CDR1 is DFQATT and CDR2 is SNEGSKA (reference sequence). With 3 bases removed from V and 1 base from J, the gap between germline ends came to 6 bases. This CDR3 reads CSASRGNTEAFF. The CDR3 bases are TGCAGTGCTAGTAGAGGGAACACTGAAGCTTTCTTT.

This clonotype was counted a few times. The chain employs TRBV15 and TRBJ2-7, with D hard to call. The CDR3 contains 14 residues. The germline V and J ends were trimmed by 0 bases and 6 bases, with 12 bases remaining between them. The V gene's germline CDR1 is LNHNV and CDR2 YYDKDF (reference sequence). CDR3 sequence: CATSRDQSAAEQYV. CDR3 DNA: TGTGCCACCAGCAGAGATCAGAGTGCAGCCGAGCAGTACGTC.

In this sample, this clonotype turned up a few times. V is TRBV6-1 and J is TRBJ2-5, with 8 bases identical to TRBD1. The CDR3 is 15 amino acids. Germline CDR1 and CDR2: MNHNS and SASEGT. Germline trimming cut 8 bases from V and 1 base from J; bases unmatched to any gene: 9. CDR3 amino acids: CASREQGAPQETQYF. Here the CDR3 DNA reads TGTGCCAGCCGGGAGCAGGGGGCCCCCCAAGAGACCCAGTACTTC.